A single sample is the source of the 23 T cell receptor beta chains below, sequenced in a study of blood T cell repertoires in COVID-19. The assay was immunoSEQ multiplex PCR, and TCRdb's table has in-frame clones only and misses some. The top ten clones hold 7% to 7.5% of a sample with about 400,000 clones, around nine tenths of them seen once. The specimen sequenced was peripheral blood. These receptors came from a woman aged 55-69 years with COVID-19, enrolled during active disease.

The chain has TRBV5-1 and TRBJ2-5, with TRBD2 matching over 8 bases. Germline loops: CDR1 SGHRS, CDR2 YFSETQ. V shed 0 bases, J shed 3 bases, and the junction held 4 bases outside the gene matches. CDR3 length: 15 amino acids. CDR3 residues: CASSLAGTREETQYF. CDR3 sequence (DNA): TGCGCCAGCAGCTTGGCCGGGACTAGGGAAGAGACCCAGTACTTC.

The chain joins TRBV5-1 to TRBJ1-4; a weak D match, TRBD1 (5 bases). Germline lookup yields CDR1 SGHRS and CDR2 YFSETQ. The CDR3 runs 15 residues. V was shortened by 3 bases and J by 6 bases, with 15 bases between the two germline ends. Here the CDR3 reads CASSSVPGGDEKLFF. As DNA, the CDR3 is TGCGCCAGCAGCTCTGTCCCGGGAGGGGATGAAAAACTGTTTTTT.

This clone was counted a few times. This chain joins TRBV7-2 and TRBJ1-3; D is possibly TRBD1 (5 bases). Germline V gene lookup returns CDR1 SGHTA and CDR2 FQGNSA. The CDR3 runs to 12 residues. Trimming left V 5 bases short and J 8 bases short, with 10 bases between. The DNA for the CDR3 is TGTGCCAGCAGCCTTCAGGGATACACCATATATTTT. Its translation is CASSLQGYTIYF.

V and J are TRBV29-1 and TRBJ1-3; weak D call: TRBD1 (5 bases). The CDR3 totals 14 residues. V gave up 7 bases and J gave up 0 bases, with 13 bases separating them. Looked up from germline, CDR1 is SQVTM and CDR2 is ANQGSEA. The CDR3 here is CSAGTLGSGNTIYF. The CDR3 coding sequence is TGCAGCGCCGGGACTCTTGGCTCTGGAAACACCATATATTTT.

The chain recombines TRBV2 with TRBJ1-5, with 7 bases aligning to TRBD1. The trim removed 6 bases at V and 4 bases at J, leaving 9 bases unmatched. CDR3 size: 15 residues. Germline CDR1 and CDR2: SNHLY and FYNNEI. CDR3 coding DNA: TGTGCCAGCAGGGGGCAGGGACAGCATAATCAGCCCCAGCATTTT. Amino acid sequence: CASRGQGQHNQPQHF.

This chain joins TRBV2 and TRBJ1-3; a weak D match, TRBD1 (5 bases). This CDR3 region has 15 residues. The germline CDR1 and CDR2 sequences are SNHLY and FYNNEI. V lost 0 bases, J lost 6 bases, and 12 bases lay in between. The CDR3 reads CASSEAFGGVNTIYF. CDR3 nucleotide sequence: TGTGCCAGCAGTGAAGCGTTTGGGGGGGTAAACACCATATATTTT. Variable domain in full (rest from reference TRBV2 and TRBJ1-3): EPEVTQTPSHQVTQMGQEVILRCVPISNHLYFYWYRQILGQKVEFLVSFYNNEISEKSEIFDDQFSVERPDGSNFTLKIRSTKLEDSAMYFCASSEAFGGVNTIYFGEGSWLTVV.

The chain links TRBV9 to TRBJ2-1; the D gene is possibly TRBD2 (6 bases). Germline V gives CDR1 SGDLS, CDR2 YYNGEE. The CDR3 runs to 14 residues. Trimming took 0 bases from V and 8 from J, leaving 12 bases between them. The CDR3 protein is CASSVEGGADEQFF. The CDR3 coding sequence is TGTGCCAGCAGCGTAGAAGGAGGGGCGGATGAGCAGTTCTTC.

The chain uses TRBV11-2 and TRBJ1-2; 8 bases map to TRBD1. CDR1 and CDR2 (germline): SGHAT, FQNNGV. The CDR3 contains 15 residues. V lost 5 bases, J lost 0 bases, and 5 bases stayed unmatched. The CDR3 DNA follows: TGTGCCAGCAGCCGCACAGGGGGAACTAACTATGGCTACACCTTC. It translates to CASSRTGGTNYGYTF.

V usage is TRBV19 and J usage is TRBJ1-2; 7 nucleotides align to TRBD1. The length of the CDR3 is 14 residues. CDR1 and CDR2 from the germline V gene are LNHDA and SQIVND (reference sequence). The trim removed 7 bases at V and 2 bases at J, leaving 7 bases unmatched. The CDR3 reads CASTSGTANYGYTF. The CDR3 DNA reads as TGTGCCAGTACCTCCGGGACAGCAAACTATGGCTACACCTTC.

This sequence joins TRBV7-9 and TRBJ2-7; TRBD2 agrees at 12 bases. After removal of 0 bases from V and 5 bases from J, the junction contained 2 bases not matched to a gene. This CDR3 contains 15 residues. Germline V gene lookup returns CDR1 SEHNR and CDR2 FQNEAQ (reference sequence). The CDR3 here is CASSLALAGGHEQYF. The CDR3 region has the DNA TGTGCCAGCAGCTTAGCGCTAGCGGGGGGGCACGAGCAGTACTTC. The full variable domain, with the rest looked up from reference TRBV7-9 and TRBJ2-7, is DTGVSQNPRHKITKRGQNVTFRCDPISEHNRLYWYRQTLGQGPEFLTYFQNEAQLEKSRLLSDRFSAERPKGSFSTLEIQRTEQGDSAMYLCASSLALAGGHEQYFGPGTRLTVT.

The CDR3 coding sequence is TGTGCCAGCAGCCGGCTAGCGGGGGGGCCTGGAGATACGCAGTATTTT. Protein sequence: CASSRLAGGPGDTQYF. The chain combines TRBV3-1 (or the pseudogene TRBV3-2) with TRBJ2-3; 12 bases agree with TRBD2. There are 16 residues in the CDR3. V was clipped by 4 bases and J by 5 bases; unmatched bases: 7. From germline, CDR1 is LGHDT and CDR2 YNNKEL (reference sequence).

This clone was found once. This chain connects TRBV5-1 to TRBJ2-1, with 10 bases aligning to TRBD2. Germline V gives CDR1 SGHRS, CDR2 YFSETQ. This CDR3 has 20 amino acids. The ends lost 0 bases at V and 4 bases at J; junction bases unmatched: 16. CDR3 sequence reads: CASSLGLAGAVSLGYNEQFF. CDR3 nucleotides: TGCGCCAGCAGCTTGGGTCTAGCGGGGGCAGTCTCTCTCGGGTACAATGAGCAGTTCTTC.

This chain joins TRBV27 and TRBJ2-5, with a tentative D call TRBD1 (7 bases). In germline, CDR1 is MNHEY, CDR2 SMNVEV (reference sequence). The CDR3 runs 13 residues. Trimming stripped 7 bases from V and 9 bases from J, with 18 bases between. The CDR3 here is CASMRGPTGAQYF. CDR3 nucleotides: TGTGCCAGCATGCGGGGACCTACAGGGGCCCAGTACTTC.

This clone turned up a few times. This sequence joins TRBV6-1 and TRBJ2-1; 12 bases fit TRBD2. Germline V gene lookup returns CDR1 MNHNS and CDR2 SASEGT. V shed 3 bases, J shed 3 bases, and the junction held 3 bases outside the gene matches. This CDR3 has 16 residues. This CDR3 reads CASSDLAGGFYNEQFF. For the CDR3, the DNA is TGTGCCAGCAGTGACCTAGCGGGGGGGTTCTACAATGAGCAGTTCTTC.

The J gene is TRBJ1-1, the V gene TRBV7-2, with TRBD1 as a possible D gene (5 bases). The V end lost 6 bases, the J end lost 0 bases, and 17 bases lay between the germline ends. The CDR3 has 16 amino acids. CDR1 is SGHTA, CDR2 FQGNSA, per germline. CDR3 in DNA: TGTGCCAGCAGAGAAGGATGGGGCGTGATGAACACTGAAGCTTTCTTT. It encodes CASREGWGVMNTEAFF.

The table lists this clone with a count of one. The J gene is TRBJ2-4, the V gene TRBV30, with 7 bases that match TRBD1. Unmatched junction bases numbered 4, after V lost 1 base and J lost 7 bases. This CDR3 has 13 amino acids. Germline CDR1 reads GTSNPN; CDR2 reads SVGIG (reference sequence). The CDR3 DNA sequence: TGTGCCTGGAGTGGGACAGGTGGCAACATTCAGTACTTC. Translating gives CAWSGTGGNIQYF. Based on the CDR3 plus reference TRBV30 and TRBJ2-4, the full variable domain is SQTIHQWPATLVQPVGSPLSLECTVEGTSNPNLYWYRQAAGRGLQLLFYSVGIGQISSEVPQNLSASRPQDRQFILSSKKLLLSDSGFYLCAWSGTGGNIQYFGAGTRLSVL.

The chain is built from TRBV4-1 and TRBJ2-5; TRBD2 matches at 10 bases. The junction had 15 bases not matched to a gene; V was cut back by 3 bases and J by 5 bases. The CDR3 extends over 18 amino acids. The germline CDR1 and CDR2 sequences are MGHRA and YSYEKL. The CDR3 spells CASSHRRASGGRGETQYF. In DNA, the CDR3 is TGCGCCAGCAGCCACCGGCGGGCTAGCGGGGGTCGGGGGGAGACCCAGTACTTC.

V gene TRBV30 combines with J gene TRBJ1-5; TRBD1 matches at 11 bases. The CDR3 consists of 17 residues. The germline CDR1 and CDR2 sequences are GTSNPN and SVGIG (reference sequence). With V trimmed by 3 bases and J by 7 bases, 14 bases remained unmatched. CDR3 nucleotides: TGTGCCTGGAGCCAAAAAACCGGGACAGGGGGTAAACAGCCCCAGCATTTT. This gives the protein CAWSQKTGTGGKQPQHF.

The chain uses TRBV4-2 and TRBJ1-6; 7 bases fit TRBD1. V dropped 3 bases and J dropped 4; count of bases not matched to a gene: 3. The CDR3 length is 15 residues. Germline V gene lookup returns CDR1 LGHNA and CDR2 YNFKEQ. This CDR3 reads CASSQEGAYNSPLHF. CDR3 sequence (DNA): TGTGCCAGCAGCCAGGAGGGGGCGTATAATTCACCCCTCCACTTT.

The chain joins TRBV9 to TRBJ1-4; no clear D. The CDR3 covers 15 residues. CDR1 SGDLS and CDR2 YYNGEE come from the germline V gene. With 4 bases removed from V and 5 bases from J, the gap between germline ends came to 15 bases. The CDR3 loop is CASSLAVNTNEKLFF. As DNA, the CDR3 is TGTGCCAGCAGCCTCGCAGTCAACACCAATGAAAAACTGTTTTTT.

V usage is TRBV29-1 and J usage is TRBJ1-2; TRBD1 might be the D (6 bases). CDR1 is SQVTM, CDR2 ANQGSEA, per germline. The ends were cut back, 6 bases at V and 4 bases at J, with 12 bases in the middle. This CDR3 has 12 amino acids. DNA of the CDR3: TGCAGCGTCGCCGGGACAATCTATGGCTACACCTTC. Translation: CSVAGTIYGYTF.

The chain carries TRBV2 and TRBJ2-5; TRBD2 matches at 9 bases. The V segment lost 8 bases and the J segment 7 bases; nucleotides outside the gene matches: 14. CDR3 length: 15 residues. The germline V gene encodes CDR1 SNHLY and CDR2 FYNNEI. CDR3 in amino acids: CASQRGAHIRATQYF. The CDR3 nucleotides are TGTGCCAGCCAGCGGGGGGCCCACATAAGGGCGACCCAGTACTTC.

This chain links TRBV15 with TRBJ1-2; D is ambiguous. Trimming took off 0 bases at V and 7 bases at J, with 15 bases between the two ends. Germline-derived CDR1 and CDR2 are LNHNV and YYDKDF (reference sequence). The CDR3 runs 15 residues. The CDR3 bases are TGTGCCACCAGCAGAGATCCACTTAGTGCGGCTGGCTACACCTTC. Residues: CATSRDPLSAAGYTF.